The 4 T cell receptor beta chains reported below all come from one sample, sequenced in a study of blood T cell repertoires in COVID-19. Method: immunoSEQ multiplex PCR; TCRdb's copy keeps in-frame clones and lacks some. The top ten clones hold under 8.5% of a sample with hundreds of thousands of clones, about 88% of them seen once. The sequenced material came from peripheral blood. These receptor sequences come from a woman in her sixties or seventies with COVID-19, enrolled during active disease.

V and J are TRBV9 and TRBJ1-1; TRBD1 might be the D (6 bases). Germline lookup yields CDR1 SGDLS and CDR2 YYNGEE. CDR3 size: 14 residues. Between the trimmed V and J ends, which lost 2 bases and 4 bases, there was a span of 12 bases. CDR3 sequence (DNA): TGTGCCAGCAGCGTCCAACAGGGTCCCACTGAAGCTTTCTTT. Amino acid sequence: CASSVQQGPTEAFF.

This clone has a handful of counts. This chain uses TRBV10-3 with TRBJ2-1; D is possibly TRBD1 (5 bases). The germline V gene encodes CDR1 ENHRY and CDR2 SYGVKD. Between the trimmed V and J ends, which lost 10 bases and 7 bases, there was a span of 20 bases. The CDR3 has 14 residues. This CDR3 reads CATGAGHLENEQFF. CDR3 sequence (DNA): TGTGCCACCGGTGCAGGGCACCTGGAGAATGAGCAGTTCTTC.

The chain carries TRBV3-1 (or the pseudogene TRBV3-2) and TRBJ2-2, with D tentatively TRBD1 (6 bases). Germline V gene sequence: CDR1 LGHDT, CDR2 YNNKEL (reference sequence). The V end lost 4 bases, the J end lost 5 bases, and 11 bases lay between the germline ends. This CDR3 is built from 14 residues. The CDR3 here is CASSRAGDTGELFF. The CDR3, as DNA: TGTGCCAGCAGCCGGGCAGGGGATACCGGGGAGCTGTTTTTT.

This chain connects TRBV9 to TRBJ1-6, with 8 nucleotides matching TRBD1. This CDR3 is 14 amino acids long. Germline CDR1 is SGDLS and CDR2 is YYNGEE. The V and J ends lost 4 bases and 11 bases, in that order; junction bases with no gene match: 8. Here the CDR3 DNA reads TGTGCCAGCAGCCAAGGGACAGGAATCGCACCCCTCCACTTT. Its protein product is CASSQGTGIAPLHF. Drawing the rest from reference TRBV9 and TRBJ1-6, the complete variable domain is DSGVTQTPKHLITATGQRVTLRCSPRSGDLSVYWYQQSLDQGLQFLIQYYNGEERAKGNILERFSAQQFPDLHSELNLSSLELGDSALYFCASSQGTGIAPLHFGNGTRLTVT.